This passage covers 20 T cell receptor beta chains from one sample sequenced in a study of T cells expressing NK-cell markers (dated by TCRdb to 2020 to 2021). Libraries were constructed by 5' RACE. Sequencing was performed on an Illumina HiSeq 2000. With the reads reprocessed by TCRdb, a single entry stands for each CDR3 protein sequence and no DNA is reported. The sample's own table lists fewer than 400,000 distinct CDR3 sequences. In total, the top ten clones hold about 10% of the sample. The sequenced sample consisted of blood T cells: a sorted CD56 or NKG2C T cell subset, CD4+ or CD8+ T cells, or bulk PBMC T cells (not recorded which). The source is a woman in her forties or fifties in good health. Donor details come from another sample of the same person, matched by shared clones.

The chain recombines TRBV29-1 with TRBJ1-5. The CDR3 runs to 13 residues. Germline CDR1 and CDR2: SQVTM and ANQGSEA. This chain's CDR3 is CSVASGLQQPQHF.

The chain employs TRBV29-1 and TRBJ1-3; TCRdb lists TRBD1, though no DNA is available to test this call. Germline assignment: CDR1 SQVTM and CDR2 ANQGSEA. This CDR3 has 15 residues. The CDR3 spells CSVVLRGMRGNTIYF.

The CDR3 here is CSARLGMSEQYF. V and J are TRBV20-1 and TRBJ2-7; TCRdb gives TRBD1 as the D gene, but with no DNA this cannot be confirmed. Germline-derived CDR1 and CDR2 are DFQATT and SNEGSKA (reference sequence). The CDR3 runs 12 residues.

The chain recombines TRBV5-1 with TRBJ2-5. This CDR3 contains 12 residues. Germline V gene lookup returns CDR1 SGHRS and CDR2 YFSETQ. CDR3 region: CASSLKEETQYF.

The CDR3 loop is CSVERGAGGYTF. This rearrangement joins TRBV29-1 to TRBJ1-2; TCRdb reports TRBD1, a call that lacks DNA to check it against. Germline V gene sequence: CDR1 SQVTM, CDR2 ANQGSEA. The CDR3 runs to 12 residues.

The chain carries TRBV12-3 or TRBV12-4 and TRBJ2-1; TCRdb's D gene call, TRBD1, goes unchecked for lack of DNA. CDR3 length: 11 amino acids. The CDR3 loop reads CASSPGNEQFF.

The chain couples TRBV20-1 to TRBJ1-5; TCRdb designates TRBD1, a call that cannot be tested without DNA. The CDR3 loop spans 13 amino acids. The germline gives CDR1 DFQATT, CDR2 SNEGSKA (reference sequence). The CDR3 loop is CSARQGRDQPQHF.

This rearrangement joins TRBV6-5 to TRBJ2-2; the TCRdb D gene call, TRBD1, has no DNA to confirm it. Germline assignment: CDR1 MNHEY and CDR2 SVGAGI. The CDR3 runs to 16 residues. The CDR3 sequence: CASRKPKGAGTGELFF.

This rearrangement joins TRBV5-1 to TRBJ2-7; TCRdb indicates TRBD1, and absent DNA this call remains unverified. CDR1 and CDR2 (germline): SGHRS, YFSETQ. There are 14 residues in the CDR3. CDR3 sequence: CASSFAEGVYEQYF.

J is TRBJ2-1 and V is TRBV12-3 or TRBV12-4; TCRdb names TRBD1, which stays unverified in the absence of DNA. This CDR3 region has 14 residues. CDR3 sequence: CASSFGGSRVEQFF.

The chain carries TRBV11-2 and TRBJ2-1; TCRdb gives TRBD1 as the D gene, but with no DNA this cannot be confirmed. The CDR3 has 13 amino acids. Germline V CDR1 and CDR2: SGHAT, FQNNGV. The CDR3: CASCGQGAYEQFF. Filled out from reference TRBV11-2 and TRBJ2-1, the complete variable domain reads EAGVAQSPRYKIIEKRQSVAFWCNPISGHATLYWYQQILGQGPKLLIQFQNNGVVDDSQLPKDRFSAERLKGVDSTLKIQPAKLEDSAVYLCASCGQGAYEQFFGPGTRLTVL.

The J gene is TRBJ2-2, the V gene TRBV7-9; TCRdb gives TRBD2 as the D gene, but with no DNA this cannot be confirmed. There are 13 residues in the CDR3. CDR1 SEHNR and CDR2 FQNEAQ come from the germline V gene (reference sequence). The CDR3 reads CASSFEGPKELFF. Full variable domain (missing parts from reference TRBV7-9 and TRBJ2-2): DTGVSQNPRHKITKRGQNVTFRCDPISEHNRLYWYRQTLGQGPEFLTYFQNEAQLEKSRLLSDRFSAERPKGSFSTLEIQRTEQGDSAMYLCASSFEGPKELFFGEGSRLTVL.

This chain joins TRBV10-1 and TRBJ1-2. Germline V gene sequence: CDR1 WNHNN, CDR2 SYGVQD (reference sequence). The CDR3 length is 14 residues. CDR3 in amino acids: CASSESRGQYGYTF.

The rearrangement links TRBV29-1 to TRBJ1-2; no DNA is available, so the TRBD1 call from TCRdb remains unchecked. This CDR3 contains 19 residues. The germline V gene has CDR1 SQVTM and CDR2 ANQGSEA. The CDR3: CSVLPGQGVDLNRFDGYTF.

The CDR3: CASSLVEGEEKLFF. This chain uses TRBV5-5 with TRBJ1-4. Per germline, CDR1 SGHKS and CDR2 YYEKEE (reference sequence). The CDR3 spans 14 residues.

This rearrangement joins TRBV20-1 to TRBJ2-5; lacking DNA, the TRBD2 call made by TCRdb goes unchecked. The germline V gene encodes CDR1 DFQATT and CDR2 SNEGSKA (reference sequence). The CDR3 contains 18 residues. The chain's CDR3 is CSARDMGYKRREQETQYF.

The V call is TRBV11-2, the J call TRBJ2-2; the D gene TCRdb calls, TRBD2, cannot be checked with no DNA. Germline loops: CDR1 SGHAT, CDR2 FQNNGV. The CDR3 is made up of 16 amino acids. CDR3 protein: CASSPPNGRNTGELFF. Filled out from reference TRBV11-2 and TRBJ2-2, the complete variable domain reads EAGVAQSPRYKIIEKRQSVAFWCNPISGHATLYWYQQILGQGPKLLIQFQNNGVVDDSQLPKDRFSAERLKGVDSTLKIQPAKLEDSAVYLCASSPPNGRNTGELFFGEGSRLTVL.

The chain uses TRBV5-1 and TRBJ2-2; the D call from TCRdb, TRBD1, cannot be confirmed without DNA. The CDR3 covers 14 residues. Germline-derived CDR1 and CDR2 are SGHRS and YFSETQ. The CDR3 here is CASSPKTGDGELFF.

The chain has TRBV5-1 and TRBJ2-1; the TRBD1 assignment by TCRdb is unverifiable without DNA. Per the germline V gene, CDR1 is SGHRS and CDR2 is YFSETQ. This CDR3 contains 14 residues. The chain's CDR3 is CASSLIQGYGEQFF. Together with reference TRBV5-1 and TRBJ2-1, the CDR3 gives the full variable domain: KAGVTQTPRYLIKTRGQQVTLSCSPISGHRSVSWYQQTPGQGLQFLFEYFSETQRNKGNFPGRFSGRQFSNSRSEMNVSTLELGDSALYLCASSLIQGYGEQFFGPGTRLTVL.

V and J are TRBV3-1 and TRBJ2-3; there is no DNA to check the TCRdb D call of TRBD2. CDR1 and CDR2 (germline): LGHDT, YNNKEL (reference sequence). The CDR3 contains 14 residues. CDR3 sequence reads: CASRDSDESDTQYF.